This T cell receptor (beta chain) was sequenced for a study of T cells after yellow fever vaccination. Study-wide results and limits: The study re-detected most primary-vaccination clones after the booster (roughly 96% CD4, almost 90% CD8). It was a small share of clonotypes that appeared in both CD4 and CD8 compartments. Abundant bulk-derived clonotypes could contaminate FACS-sorted repertoires.

Synthesis of TCR cDNA relied on 5'RACE template switching, which attached a universal primer site and UMIs. TCRdb redid the calling of the 5' RACE reads with MiXCR, one entry per CDR3 protein. The repertoire holds 300,000 to 450,000 distinct CDR3 sequences, approximately 8% seen once, with approximately 18% in the top ten. The CDR3 runs 17 residues. As to this clonotype: The antigen is not known.

The sample in question was PBMCs, obtained about 41 days after the first yellow fever vaccination. The clonotype comes from a man between 18 and 35 years old who received the YFV17D yellow fever vaccine. V gene TRBV1 combines with J gene TRBJ1-5; the table calls TRBD1, which could not be checked here. TRBV1 is classified as a pseudogene. The CDR3 sequence: CTSSQDQNRARWQPQHF. DNA of the CDR3: TGCACCAGCAGCCAAGATCAAAACAGGGCAAGGTGGCAGCCCCAGCATTTT.